This T cell receptor (beta chain) was found in a study of blood T cells in healthy people across ages. Total RNA was extracted at no less than 6 micrograms per sample. PCR was performed a second time for about 7 to 12 cycles using a sample-barcoded 5' primer and a J-beta primer mix. MiXCR was run by TCRdb on the 5' RACE reads, yielding one entry per CDR3 protein. The table records approximately 800,000 distinct CDR3 sequences, 25% to 30% of them present only once. Trimming took 0 bases from V and 1 from J, leaving 18 bases between them. In germline, CDR1 is SGHRS, CDR2 YFSETQ. CDR3 length: 18 amino acids. These sequences were also reported in another study, on T cells of mothers and their children.

The source material was blood. The TCR was taken from a boy aged 5-17 years in good health. The chain uses TRBV5-1 and TRBJ2-3, with a possible D match to TRBD2 (5 bases). For the CDR3, the DNA is TGCGCCAGCAGCTTGGGAGGGTCTGGCACCGCACGCACAGATACGCAGTATTTT. The encoded protein is CASSLGGSGTARTDTQYF.